This entry lists 13 T cell receptor beta chains sequenced from one sample in a study of blood T cell repertoires in COVID-19. Produced via immunoSEQ multiplex PCR; TCRdb's table is partial and in-frame only. Of about 480,000 clones in the sample, around 87% were seen once. The sequencing sample was made of PBMCs or T cells enriched from blood (not recorded which). The receptors come from a woman between 40 and 50 years old who had recovered from COVID-19.

V usage is TRBV4-3 and J usage is TRBJ1-5; D gene uncertain. Germline lookup yields CDR1 LGHNA and CDR2 YSLEER. This CDR3 comprises 15 residues. Trimming took 0 bases from V and 6 from J, leaving 12 bases between them. For the CDR3, the DNA is TGCGCCAGCAGCCAAGATCTTGGTGGGAGTCAGCCCCAGCATTTT. Translation: CASSQDLGGSQPQHF.

This chain uses TRBV6-5 with TRBJ2-7, with D tentatively TRBD1 (6 bases). Per germline, CDR1 MNHEY and CDR2 SVGAGI. Trimming cost V 6 bases and J 1 base, with 7 bases left between them. The CDR3 spans 12 residues. The CDR3 region is CASRDSSYEQYF. The CDR3 nucleotides read TGTGCCAGCAGGGACAGTTCCTACGAGCAGTACTTC.

DNA for the CDR3: TGTGCCATCAGACCGGGACTAGTTTCCTACGAGCAGTACTTC. Encoded protein: CAIRPGLVSYEQYF. The chain recombines TRBV10-3 with TRBJ2-7, with 8 bases identical to TRBD2. The CDR3 covers 14 residues. Germline V gene data show CDR1 as ENHRY and CDR2 as SYGVKD. J lost 1 base, V lost 6 bases, and 5 bases had no gene match.

Here the CDR3 DNA reads TGTGCCAGCAGATTTAACAGGGCAACTGAAAAACTGTTTTTT. Translation gives CASRFNRATEKLFF. The chain employs TRBV5-8 and TRBJ1-4; the D gene is possibly TRBD1 (6 bases). Per germline, CDR1 SGHTS and CDR2 YDEGEE. This CDR3 comprises 14 residues. The V end was cut by 5 bases, the J end by 7 bases, with 15 bases between.

This chain links TRBV6-5 with TRBJ2-7, with 8 bases that match TRBD2. There are 14 residues in the CDR3. Germline V gene lookup returns CDR1 MNHEY and CDR2 SVGAGI. The V segment lost 5 bases and the J segment 4 bases; nucleotides outside the gene matches: 7. CDR3 sequence: CASSRTSGVYEQYF. For the CDR3, the DNA is TGTGCCAGCAGTAGAACTAGCGGAGTATACGAGCAGTACTTC.

The J gene is TRBJ1-2, the V gene TRBV7-2, with D tentatively TRBD1 (6 bases). This CDR3 has 14 amino acids. Germline V gene data show CDR1 as SGHTA and CDR2 as FQGNSA. The V end lost 5 bases, the J end lost 2 bases, and 12 bases lay between the germline ends. The CDR3, as DNA: TGTGCCAGCAGCCCGCAACAGGGAAACTATGGCTACACCTTC. It encodes CASSPQQGNYGYTF. The whole variable domain, remainder taken from reference TRBV7-2 and TRBJ1-2, is GAGVSQSPSNKVTEKGKDVELRCDPISGHTALYWYRQSLGQGLEFLIYFQGNSAPDKSGLPSDRFSAERTGGSVSTLTIQRTQQEDSAVYLCASSPQQGNYGYTFGSGTRLTVV.

J is TRBJ1-2 and V is TRBV5-5; 7 bases are a match to TRBD1. The germline gives CDR1 SGHKS, CDR2 YYEKEE (reference sequence). J lost 2 bases, V lost 5 bases, and 9 bases had no gene match. This CDR3 contains 15 residues. CDR3 DNA sequence: TGTGCCAGCAGTCCCCTGGGACAGTTGAACTATGGCTACACCTTC. The encoded protein is CASSPLGQLNYGYTF.

This rearrangement joins TRBV9 to TRBJ1-1; D may be TRBD1 (5 bases). Germline CDR1 SGDLS, CDR2 YYNGEE. CDR3 length: 15 residues. V was shortened by 4 bases and J by 3 bases, with 16 bases between the two germline ends. As DNA, the CDR3 is TGTGCCAGCAGCCTTTCCCCCGGAGGGGACACTGAAGCTTTCTTT. Encoded protein: CASSLSPGGDTEAFF.

The V and J genes are TRBV27 and TRBJ2-5; TRBD2 might be the D (6 bases). Per germline, CDR1 MNHEY and CDR2 SMNVEV (reference sequence). Trimming took 7 bases from V and 5 from J, leaving 17 bases between them. The CDR3 consists of 14 residues. The CDR3 here is CASTPGGGRETQYF. DNA of the CDR3: TGTGCCAGCACCCCCGGTGGGGGGAGGGAGACCCAGTACTTC.

This clone was detected once. This sequence joins TRBV23-1 and TRBJ2-1; D perhaps matches TRBD1 (5 bases). TRBV23-1 has ORF status, its function being uncertain. Trimming stripped 2 bases from V and 1 base from J, with 21 bases between. The CDR3 is 19 amino acids. In DNA form, the CDR3 reads TGCGCCAGCAGTCAAGGTTCAGGACAAAGAAGAAGGTCCTACAATGAGCAGTTCTTC. Protein: CASSQGSGQRRRSYNEQFF.

This chain joins TRBV6-2 or TRBV6-3 and TRBJ2-5; maybe TRBD2 (6 bases). The V gene's germline CDR1 is MNHEY and CDR2 SVGEGT. This CDR3 region has 12 residues. With 4 bases removed from V and 6 bases from J, the gap between germline ends came to 9 bases. The DNA of the CDR3 is TGTGCCAGCAGTTCCCGGGGGAAGACCCAGTACTTC. Translating gives CASSSRGKTQYF.

The chain is built from TRBV5-1 and TRBJ1-4; 10 bases match TRBD1. CDR1 and CDR2 (germline): SGHRS, YFSETQ. The V and J ends lost 4 bases and 1 base, in that order; junction bases with no gene match: 4. CDR3 size: 16 residues. The CDR3 loop reads CASSPGQGVTNEKLFF. CDR3 coding DNA: TGCGCCAGCAGCCCCGGACAGGGGGTAACTAATGAAAAACTGTTTTTT.

The chain has TRBV29-1 and TRBJ2-1; 9 positions match TRBD2. Germline lookup yields CDR1 SQVTM and CDR2 ANQGSEA. The CDR3 consists of 15 residues. The V and J ends lost 4 bases and 5 bases, in that order; junction bases with no gene match: 9. Written as DNA, the CDR3 is TGCAGCGTTGCTAGAGCGGGAGGCCCGGACAATGAGCAGTTCTTC. Protein: CSVARAGGPDNEQFF.